The source of this T cell receptor beta chain is a study of T cell repertoires in cytomegalovirus infection. Study at large: It was the public TCR beta signatures that indicated both CMV infection and matching HLA type. General study results and limits: Cumulative frequency of public TCR beta families picked out carriers of CMV plus the relevant HLA.

From the reads, TCRdb called clonotypes with MiXCR, one entry per CDR3 protein. Among approximately 120,000 distinct CDR3 sequences listed, about 30% were seen once. This clonotype was detected a few times. What it binds is not known. CDR1 LGHNA and CDR2 YNFKEQ come from the germline V gene. The CDR3 consists of 16 residues. V shed 4 bases and J 7 bases; nucleotides not matched to a gene: 14. This receptor was taken from a human donor in good health (CMV status not recorded). Some clones in this sample may be carry-over from other donors' samples. The source material was CD8+ T cells from cultured PBMCs, sampled from culture after CMV antigen stimulation. This sequence joins TRBV4-2 and TRBJ1-1; 8 bases agree with TRBD1. CDR3 region: CASSPIGQGGPGEAFF. The CDR3 DNA follows: TGTGCCAGCAGCCCCATTGGACAGGGAGGGCCGGGTGAAGCTTTCTTT.